This TCR beta chain was retrieved from a study of blood T cell repertoires in COVID-19. There are many counts of this clone. Profiling relied on immunoSEQ multiplex PCR, and the TCRdb table lists in-frame clones only, not all of them. Counted here are more than 150,000 clones, more than 75% occurring once; the ten biggest clones make up 13% to 15%. CDR1 and CDR2 (germline): LGHNA, YNFKEQ. V dropped 0 bases and J dropped 8 bases, with 10 bases sitting between them. The CDR3 sequence is 13 residues long. The rearrangement uses TRBV4-2 and TRBJ1-1; the D is unclear. This TCR was recovered from a man aged 55 to 70 who had been exposed to COVID-19. The sequenced sample was PBMCs or T cells enriched from blood (not recorded which). CDR3 nucleotide sequence: TGTGCCAGCAGCCAAGAGGTCCAGCGAGAAGCTTTCTTT. Translation gives CASSQEVQREAFF.